These 3 T cell receptor beta chains came from one sample sequenced in a study of T cell responses to AZD1222 COVID-19 vaccine. The repertoire was sequenced with immunoSEQ multiplex PCR; TCRdb's copy has only in-frame clones and lacks some. This table has 140,000 to 150,000 clones, around 90% appearing once. The input for sequencing was peripheral blood, taken on day 0 of AZD1222 vaccination. These receptors came from an adult in good health.

Regarding this clone: Other nucleotide sequences in the sample specify the same CDR3. The V and J genes are TRBV19 and TRBJ2-1, with a weak D call TRBD2 (6 bases). Germline CDR1 is LNHDA and CDR2 is SQIVND (reference sequence). This CDR3 is built from 13 residues. V gave up 3 bases and J gave up 10 bases, with 13 bases separating them. CDR3 in amino acids: CASSISAGGEQFF. DNA of the CDR3: TGTGCCAGTAGTATTTCAGCCGGAGGGGAGCAGTTCTTC.

The V and J genes are TRBV6-6 and TRBJ1-6; D is unresolved. With 2 bases removed from V and 9 bases from J, the gap between germline ends came to 8 bases. This CDR3 contains 13 residues. CDR1 MNHNY and CDR2 SVGAGI come from the germline V gene (reference sequence). CDR3 amino acids: CASSYREGSPLHF. CDR3 nucleotides: TGTGCCAGCAGTTACAGGGAGGGTTCACCCCTCCACTTT.

V is TRBV5-6 and J is TRBJ2-5; 7 bases fit TRBD2. The CDR3 is 14 amino acids. V was clipped by 3 bases and J by 5 bases; unmatched bases: 7. Germline CDR1 and CDR2: SGHDT and YYEEEE. For the CDR3, the DNA is TGTGCCAGCAGCTCCGGGGGGTTTAAGGAGACCCAGTACTTC. Translation: CASSSGGFKETQYF.